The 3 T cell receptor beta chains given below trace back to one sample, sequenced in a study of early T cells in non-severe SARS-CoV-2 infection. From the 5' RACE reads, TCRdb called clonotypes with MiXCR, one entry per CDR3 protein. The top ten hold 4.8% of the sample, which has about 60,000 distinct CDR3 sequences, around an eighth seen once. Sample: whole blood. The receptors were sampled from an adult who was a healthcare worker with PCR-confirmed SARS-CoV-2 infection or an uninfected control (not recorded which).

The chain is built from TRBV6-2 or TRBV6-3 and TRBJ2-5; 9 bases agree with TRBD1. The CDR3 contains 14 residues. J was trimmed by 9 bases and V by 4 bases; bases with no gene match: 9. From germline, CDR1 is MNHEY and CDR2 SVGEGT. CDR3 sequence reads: CASSSGTGYWAQYF. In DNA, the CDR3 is TGTGCCAGCAGTTCCGGGACAGGGTATTGGGCCCAGTACTTC.

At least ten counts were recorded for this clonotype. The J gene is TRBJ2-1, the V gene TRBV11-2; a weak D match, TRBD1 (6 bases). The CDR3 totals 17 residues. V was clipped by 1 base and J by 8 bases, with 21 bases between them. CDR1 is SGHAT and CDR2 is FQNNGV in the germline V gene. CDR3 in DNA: TGTGCCAGCAGCTTAGCCGGACTTCAGGGGCGCATCGATGAGCAGTTCTTC. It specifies CASSLAGLQGRIDEQFF. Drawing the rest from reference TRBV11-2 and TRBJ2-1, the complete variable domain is EAGVAQSPRYKIIEKRQSVAFWCNPISGHATLYWYQQILGQGPKLLIQFQNNGVVDDSQLPKDRFSAERLKGVDSTLKIQPAKLEDSAVYLCASSLAGLQGRIDEQFFGPGTRLTVL.

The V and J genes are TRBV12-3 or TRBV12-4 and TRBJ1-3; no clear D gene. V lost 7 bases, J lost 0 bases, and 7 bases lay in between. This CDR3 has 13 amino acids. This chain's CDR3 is CASNGHSGNTIYF. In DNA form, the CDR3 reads TGTGCCAGCAACGGCCACTCTGGAAACACCATATATTTT.